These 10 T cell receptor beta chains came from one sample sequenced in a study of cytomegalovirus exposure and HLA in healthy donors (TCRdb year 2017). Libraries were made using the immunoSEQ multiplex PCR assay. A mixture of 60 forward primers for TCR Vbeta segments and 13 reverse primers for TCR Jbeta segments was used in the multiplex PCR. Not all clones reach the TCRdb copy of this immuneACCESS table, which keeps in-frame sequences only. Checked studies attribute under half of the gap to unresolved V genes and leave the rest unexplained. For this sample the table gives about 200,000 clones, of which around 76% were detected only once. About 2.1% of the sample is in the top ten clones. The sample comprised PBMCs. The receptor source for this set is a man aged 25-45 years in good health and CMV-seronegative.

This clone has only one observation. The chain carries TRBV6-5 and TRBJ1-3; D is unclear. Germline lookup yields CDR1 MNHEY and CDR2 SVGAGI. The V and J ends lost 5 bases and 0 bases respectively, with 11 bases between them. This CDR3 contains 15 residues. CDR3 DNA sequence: TGTGCCAGCAGTCCTATGTATAACTCTGGAAACACCATATATTTT. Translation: CASSPMYNSGNTIYF.

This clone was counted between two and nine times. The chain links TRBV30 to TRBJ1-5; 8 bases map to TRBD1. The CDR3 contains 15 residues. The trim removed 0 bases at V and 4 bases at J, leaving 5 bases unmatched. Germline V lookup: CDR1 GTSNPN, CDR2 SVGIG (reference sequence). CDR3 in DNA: TGTGCCTGGAGTGTCGGACAGGGTAAAAATCAGCCCCAGCATTTT. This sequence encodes CAWSVGQGKNQPQHF.

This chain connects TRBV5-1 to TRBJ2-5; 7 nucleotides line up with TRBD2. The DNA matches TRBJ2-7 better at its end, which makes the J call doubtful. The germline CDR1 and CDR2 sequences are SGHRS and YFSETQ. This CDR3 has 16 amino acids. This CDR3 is CASSSQGGRVSYEQYF. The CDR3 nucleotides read TGCGCCAGCAGCTCCCAGGGCGGGAGAGTATCCTACGAGCAGTACTTC.

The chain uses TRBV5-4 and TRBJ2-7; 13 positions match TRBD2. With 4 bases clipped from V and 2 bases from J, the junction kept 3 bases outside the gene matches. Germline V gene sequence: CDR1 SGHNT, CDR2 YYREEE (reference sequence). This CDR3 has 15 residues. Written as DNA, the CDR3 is TGTGCCAGCAGCCAAGGGACTAGCGGGACCTACGAGCAGTACTTC. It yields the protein CASSQGTSGTYEQYF.

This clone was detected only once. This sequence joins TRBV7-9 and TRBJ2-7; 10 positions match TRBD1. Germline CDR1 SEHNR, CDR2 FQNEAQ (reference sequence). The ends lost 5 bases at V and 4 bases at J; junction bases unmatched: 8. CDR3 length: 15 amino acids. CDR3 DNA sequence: TGTGCCAGCAGCGCCTGGGACAGGGGCCAATACGAGCAGTACTTC. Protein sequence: CASSAWDRGQYEQYF.

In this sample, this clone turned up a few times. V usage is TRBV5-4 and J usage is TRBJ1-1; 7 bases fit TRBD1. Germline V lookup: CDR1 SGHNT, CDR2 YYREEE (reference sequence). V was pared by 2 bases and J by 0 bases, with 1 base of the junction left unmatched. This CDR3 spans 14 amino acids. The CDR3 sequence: CASSFTGVNTEAFF. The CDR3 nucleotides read TGTGCCAGCAGCTTCACAGGGGTGAACACTGAAGCTTTCTTT.

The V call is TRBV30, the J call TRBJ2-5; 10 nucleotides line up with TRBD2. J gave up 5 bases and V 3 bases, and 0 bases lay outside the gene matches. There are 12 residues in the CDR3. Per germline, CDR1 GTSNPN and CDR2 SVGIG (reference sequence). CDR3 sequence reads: CAWRGLAETQYF. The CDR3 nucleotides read TGTGCCTGGAGGGGACTAGCGGAGACCCAGTACTTC.

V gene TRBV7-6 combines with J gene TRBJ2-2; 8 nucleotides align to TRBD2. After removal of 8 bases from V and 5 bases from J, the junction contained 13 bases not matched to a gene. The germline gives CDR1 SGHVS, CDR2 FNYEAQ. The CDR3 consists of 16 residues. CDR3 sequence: CASRSEAGVGTGELFF. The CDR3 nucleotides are TGTGCCAGCCGGTCTGAAGCGGGAGTAGGGACCGGGGAGCTGTTTTTT. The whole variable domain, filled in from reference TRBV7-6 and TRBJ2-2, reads GAGVSQSPRYKVTKRGQDVALRCDPISGHVSLYWYRQALGQGPEFLTYFNYEAQQDKSGLPNDRFSAERPEGSISTLTIQRTEQRDSAMYRCASRSEAGVGTGELFFGEGSRLTVL.

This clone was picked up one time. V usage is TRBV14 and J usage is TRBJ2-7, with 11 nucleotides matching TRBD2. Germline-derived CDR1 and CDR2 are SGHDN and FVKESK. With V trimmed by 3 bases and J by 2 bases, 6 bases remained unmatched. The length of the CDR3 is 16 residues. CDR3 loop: CASSQGSSGRPYEQYF. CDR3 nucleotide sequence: TGTGCCAGCAGCCAGGGGTCTAGCGGGAGGCCCTACGAGCAGTACTTC.

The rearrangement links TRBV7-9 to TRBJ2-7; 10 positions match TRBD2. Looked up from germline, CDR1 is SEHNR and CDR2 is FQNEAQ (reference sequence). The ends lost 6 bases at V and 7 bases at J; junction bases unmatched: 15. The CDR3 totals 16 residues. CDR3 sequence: CASSLSVASGRYEQYF. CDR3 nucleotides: TGTGCCAGCAGTCTTAGTGTTGCTAGCGGGAGATATGAGCAGTACTTC.